This T cell receptor beta chain is drawn from a study of cytomegalovirus exposure and HLA in healthy donors. Primers for the PCR totalled 60 Vbeta and 13 Jbeta. The method was immunoSEQ multiplex PCR; TCRdb's version includes in-frame clones alone and lacks a portion of them. The repertoire holds 100,000 to 150,000 clones, with roughly 80% as singletons. Study results and caveats: Later analysis suggested most CMV-associated TCR beta chains were HLA-restricted. Solely CMV serostatus was available to characterize immune exposure. Excluded: some indistinguishable V segments such as TRBV6-2 and TRBV6-3. A later analysis found TCR association rates differed by HLA locus, highest for DRB1 and lowest for HLA-C.

The germline V gene has CDR1 SGHRS and CDR2 YFSETQ. The CDR3 runs 14 residues. V shed 0 bases and J shed 5 bases, with 11 bases lying between them. There are a few counts of this clone. What it binds is unknown. This TCR was sampled from a man under 40 in good health and CMV-seronegative. Material for sequencing was PBMCs. The chain recombines TRBV5-1 with TRBJ1-2, with D perhaps TRBD1 (5 bases). CDR3 sequence reads: CASSLGGREYGYTF. For the CDR3, the DNA is TGCGCCAGCAGCTTGGGGGGCCGAGAGTATGGCTACACCTTC.